Sequencing of this T cell receptor (beta chain) was carried out in a study of a mutant IDH1 vaccine in newly diagnosed glioma (dated by TCRdb to the early 2020s). Background for the entire study: Vaccination was initiated 4-6 weeks after radiotherapy alone, or concurrently with temozolomide cycles in the chemotherapy-containing groups. The week-35 safety follow-up took place at visit V12, and the week-47 end of study took place at visit V13. Peripheral blood samples were drawn at six visits, namely V03 (baseline), V05, V07, V10, V12 and V13. Prior to enrollment, standard therapy consisting of radiotherapy alone, temozolomide alone, or radiochemotherapy with temozolomide had been administered to patients, with the combination being received by most patients. Of the roughly 34 treated patients, around 62% were male and around 40% were female, and the mean age was 40.4 years. For exploratory analyses, fewer than 30 treated patients had longitudinal TCRB deep sequencing done wherever samples were available.

Including cysteine and phenylalanine, the CDR3 has 15 amino acids. Kept here is only the CDR3 DNA, which spans 45 bases and is read in frame from base 1. Between the V and J ends, shortened by 0 bases and 3 bases respectively, the junction contains 6 bases. The germline V gene sets CDR1 to LGHNA and CDR2 to YSLEER. Notes on this clone: There is no known antigen for this receptor. It has no much larger one-base neighbor in the sample; base qualities were not kept.

In the paper's terms, the time point label means: week 47, end of study. Every vaccine dose consisted of 300 ug of a 20-mer mutant IDH1 peptide in Montanide, administered subcutaneously together with topical imiquimod. Patients were given eight vaccinations, in weeks 1, 3, 5, 7, 11, 15, 19 and 23, which matched visits V03 through V10. The donors had newly diagnosed IDH1-mutant astrocytomas of WHO grade 3 or 4 that showed loss of nuclear ATRX. The samples were drawn from NOA16, a multicentre, single-arm, open-label phase I trial in Germany that tested a mutant IDH1 peptide vaccine in humans for the first time. Genomic DNA for TCRB sequencing was extracted from EDTA blood using the DNeasy Blood and Tissue Kit. Libraries were built with the immunoSEQ multiplex PCR assay. Following the manufacturer's protocol, the hsTCRB Kit was used to amplify rearranged TCR beta chain sequences. An Illumina MiSeq was used to sequence the TCRB libraries. The authors' analysis ran thus. Demultiplexing, trimming and gene mapping were performed with the kit vendor's proprietary platform. Entries here come from immuneACCESS through TCRdb and include only in-frame sequences with V and J called. Some clones fail to appear in such tables; in the studies checked, an unresolved V gene covers under half of the shortfall, and the cause of the remainder is unknown. V, J and clone size are taken as reported in that table, and D and trimming were inferred from the DNA itself. Across this sample there are some 49,000 clones, with about 80% seen only once. The biggest ten clones account for about 4.9% of the sample.

The investigation overall reported the following: The authors stated that sample limitations prevented analyses of patient blood samples from being reproduced. Vaccine-induced immune responses across multiple MHC alleles were detected in approximately 94% of patients. Selection of PBMC samples for TCRB deep sequencing was based on availability. Changes in the top peripheral T cell clonotypes picked up by TCRB sequencing did not appear to be linked to pseudoprogression.

The rearrangement combines TRBV4-3 with TRBJ2-6; confidence is insufficient to name the D gene. The specimen was PBMCs, collected from a glioma patient whose treatment included an IDH1 peptide vaccine. The origin of this receptor is a woman aged 35 to 49 with glioma. Some clones in this sample may be carry-over from other donors' samples. DNA sequence: TGCGCCAGCAGCCAAGAACTCGGTGGGGCCAACGTCCTGACTTTC. The resulting protein is CASSQELGGANVLTF.